The next 14 T cell receptor beta chains were all read from a single sample in a study of blood T cell repertoires in COVID-19. Profiling relied on immunoSEQ multiplex PCR, and the TCRdb table lists in-frame clones only, not all of them. The sample records approximately 100,000 clones, approximately 80% being singletons. The sequenced material came from peripheral blood. The source is a man between 65 and 80 years old with active or convalescent COVID-19.

The V and J genes are TRBV6-6 and TRBJ2-7, with 9 bases identical to TRBD1. Losses at the gene ends were 4 bases for V and 4 bases for J; bases not matched to a gene: 11. The CDR3 sequence is 16 residues long. Germline V lookup: CDR1 MNHNY, CDR2 SVGAGI (reference sequence). The CDR3 is CASSSTNDRGGYEQYF. CDR3 coding DNA: TGTGCCAGCAGTTCTACCAACGACAGGGGGGGGTACGAGCAGTACTTC.

About this clone itself: Germline is not matched at one junction end, which may reflect a read error. The chain is built from TRBV6-1 and TRBJ2-3, with D possibly matching TRBD2 (5 bases). This CDR3 contains 14 residues. The germline V gene encodes CDR1 MNHNS and CDR2 SASEGT. Here the CDR3 reads CASSEGSGTDTQYF. CDR3 coding DNA: TGTGCCAGCAGCGAAGGGAGTGGGACAGATACGCAGTATTTT.

This clone was seen only a few times. This chain joins TRBV25-1 and TRBJ2-5, with 7 positions matching TRBD1. The V and J ends lost 5 bases and 1 base, in that order; junction bases with no gene match: 4. The germline CDR1 and CDR2 sequences are MGHDK and SYGVNS. The CDR3 runs to 14 residues. In DNA form, the CDR3 reads TGTGCCAGCAGTCAAGGGACAGCCCAAGAGACCCAGTACTTC. Its translation: CASSQGTAQETQYF.

This rearrangement joins TRBV5-1 to TRBJ1-4; D possibly corresponds to TRBD1 (6 bases). CDR1 and CDR2 (germline): SGHRS, YFSETQ. CDR3 length equals 16 residues. Trimming left V 1 base short and J 7 bases short, with 17 bases between. CDR3 protein: CASSLQGLPPIEKLFF. The CDR3 DNA is TGCGCCAGCAGCTTGCAGGGGTTGCCTCCGATTGAAAAACTGTTTTTT.

This clone was detected once. This chain uses TRBV15 with TRBJ2-1, with D unresolved. This CDR3 has 14 residues. CDR1 LNHNV and CDR2 YYDKDF come from the germline V gene (reference sequence). With 0 bases removed from V and 6 bases from J, the gap between germline ends came to 9 bases. CDR3 sequence reads: CATSRDIAANEQFF. The DNA for the CDR3 is TGTGCCACCAGCAGAGATATCGCGGCCAATGAGCAGTTCTTC.

This clone was recorded once. This chain connects TRBV18 to TRBJ2-7; D might be TRBD1 (6 bases). Trimming took off 0 bases at V and 2 bases at J, with 11 bases between the two ends. Germline V gene sequence: CDR1 KGHSH, CDR2 LQKENI. This CDR3 is 15 amino acids long. This chain's CDR3 is CASSPPGHRPYEQYF. The CDR3 coding sequence is TGTGCCAGCTCACCACCGGGACACAGGCCCTACGAGCAGTACTTC.

The J gene is TRBJ2-3, the V gene TRBV18; 7 bases align to TRBD1. CDR1 KGHSH and CDR2 LQKENI come from the germline V gene. The length of the CDR3 is 15 residues. The trim removed 4 bases at V and 5 bases at J, leaving 9 bases unmatched. The CDR3 is CASSLPGTAGDTQYF. In DNA form, the CDR3 reads TGTGCCAGCTCACTGCCCGGGACAGCCGGAGATACGCAGTATTTT.

The chain is built from TRBV7-2 and TRBJ2-7, with D possibly being TRBD1 (6 bases). The length of the CDR3 is 15 residues. V gave up 2 bases and J gave up 2 bases, with 13 bases separating them. Per the germline V gene, CDR1 is SGHTA and CDR2 is FQGNSA. The CDR3 spells CASSLSLQGPYEQYF. The CDR3 region has the DNA TGTGCCAGCAGCTTATCCTTACAGGGACCCTACGAGCAGTACTTC. Using reference TRBV7-2 and TRBJ2-7 for the parts outside the CDR3, the full variable domain is GAGVSQSPSNKVTEKGKDVELRCDPISGHTALYWYRQSLGQGLEFLIYFQGNSAPDKSGLPSDRFSAERTGGSVSTLTIQRTQQEDSAVYLCASSLSLQGPYEQYFGPGTRLTVT.

The V gene is TRBV7-2, the J gene TRBJ2-1; possibly TRBD1 for D (7 bases). The CDR3 contains 15 residues. Germline values: CDR1 SGHTA, CDR2 FQGNSA. The V gene lost 2 bases and the J gene lost 8 bases, with 16 bases spanning the gap. Written as DNA, the CDR3 is TGTGCCAGCAGCTTAAGGAGGGGGCACGGGGATGAGCAGTTCTTC. Translating it yields CASSLRRGHGDEQFF.

CDR3 sequence (DNA): TGTGCCAGCAGCAGCCGGGGGAAAGGCTACACCTTC. Its protein product is CASSSRGKGYTF. V gene TRBV6-6 combines with J gene TRBJ1-2; D is perhaps TRBD1 (5 bases). The CDR3 is 12 residues long. Germline V gives CDR1 MNHNY, CDR2 SVGAGI (reference sequence). Trimming took off 6 bases at V and 8 bases at J, with 13 bases between the two ends.

The chain combines TRBV5-4 with TRBJ2-3; possibly TRBD2 for D (6 bases). CDR3 length: 14 residues. Germline values: CDR1 SGHNT, CDR2 YYREEE (reference sequence). Trimming shortened V by 2 bases and J by 2 bases, and 9 bases separated the two germline ends. The CDR3 loop is CASSFGGNTDTQYF. CDR3 DNA: TGTGCCAGCAGCTTTGGCGGGAACACAGATACGCAGTATTTT.

The V and J genes are TRBV19 and TRBJ1-1; D might be TRBD1 (5 bases). Germline CDR1 and CDR2: LNHDA and SQIVND (reference sequence). V was trimmed by 4 bases and J by 4 bases, leaving 10 bases between them. This CDR3 spans 13 amino acids. In nucleotides, the CDR3 is TGTGCCAGTAGTACAGGGCTCCTCACTGAAGCTTTCTTT. This gives the protein CASSTGLLTEAFF.

The chain joins TRBV2 to TRBJ2-7; perhaps TRBD1 as D (6 bases). V shed 6 bases and J shed 4 bases, with 19 bases lying between them. Per germline, CDR1 SNHLY and CDR2 FYNNEI. CDR3 size: 15 residues. CDR3 loop: CASRGIGGNHYEQYF. The CDR3 DNA sequence: TGTGCCAGCAGGGGGATAGGGGGTAACCATTACGAGCAGTACTTC. Looking up the rest from reference TRBV2 and TRBJ2-7 gives the full variable domain: EPEVTQTPSHQVTQMGQEVILRCVPISNHLYFYWYRQILGQKVEFLVSFYNNEISEKSEIFDDQFSVERPDGSNFTLKIRSTKLEDSAMYFCASRGIGGNHYEQYFGPGTRLTVT.

The V call is TRBV7-2, the J call TRBJ1-1, with TRBD1 identical over 7 bases. V dropped 9 bases and J dropped 6; count of bases not matched to a gene: 13. CDR3 size: 14 residues. Germline V lookup: CDR1 SGHTA, CDR2 FQGNSA. CDR3 in DNA: TGTGCCAGTCAGTGGAACAGGGGAGTACCTGAAGCTTTCTTT. Protein: CASQWNRGVPEAFF.